This T cell receptor beta chain stems from a study of OX40 agonist ivuxolimab in advanced cancers. Germline V CDR1 and CDR2: MNHEY, SVGAGI. V lost 2 bases and J 10 bases, leaving 11 bases between the germline ends. The CDR3 loop spans 13 amino acids. Measured with immunoSEQ multiplex PCR; TCRdb has only the in-frame clones, and not every one. The data contain tens of thousands of clones, 80% of them singletons. The specimen was CD4+ or CD8+ T cells sorted from blood, collected in a trial of the OX40 agonist ivuxolimab. The sequence came from an adult with an advanced solid tumor such as melanoma, head and neck, liver or kidney cancer. The chain uses TRBV6-5 and TRBJ1-4; D remains ambiguous. The CDR3 DNA reads TGTGCCAGCAGTTACGCACGGGAAGGAAAACTGTTTTTT. This gives the protein CASSYAREGKLFF.